This T cell receptor (beta chain) is from a study of blood T cell repertoires in COVID-19. Overall study context: Collection of acute and convalescent COVID-19 samples took place in the United States, Italy and Spain. T cells, B-cell-depleted T cells, or PBMCs provided the cDNA or gDNA that served as material.

Germline assignment: CDR1 LGHNA and CDR2 YSLEER. CDR3 size: 19 residues. V was clipped by 4 bases and J by 3 bases; unmatched bases: 14. Libraries were prepared by immunoSEQ multiplex PCR; TCRdb keeps only in-frame clonotypes and omits some of them. The sample includes 350,000 to 400,000 clones, less than 90% seen only once; the top ten take around 7.5%. The clonotype was recovered from a woman in her sixties with COVID-19, enrolled during active disease. The chain is built from TRBV4-3 and TRBJ2-3; TRBD2 agrees at 12 bases. Sequences were obtained from peripheral blood. CDR3 protein: CASSRQTIQTSGGTDTQYF. For the CDR3, the DNA is TGCGCCAGCAGCCGACAAACCATTCAGACTAGCGGGGGAACAGATACGCAGTATTTT.